This is a list of T cell receptor beta chains from one sample in a study of shared clonotypes between healthy human individuals. Only in-frame clones appear in the TCRdb table, and some are missing; sequencing was by immunoSEQ multiplex PCR. The data show around 720,000 clones, around three quarters seen once. Sample: memory CD4+ T cells sorted from blood. These receptors came from a woman aged 25 to 39 in good health. The CDR3 runs from the conserved cysteine through the conserved F or W. The size of a clone is reported for some rows only, either as once, few or many, or as a class for expanded clones.

clone size: .; V gene: TRBV7-9; J gene: TRBJ2-2; CDR3 protein: CASSRENTGELFF
clone size: few; V gene: TRBV19; J gene: TRBJ1-1; CDR3 protein: CAIRSTGTTEAFF
clone size: .; V gene: TRBV7-3; J gene: TRBJ2-3; CDR3 protein: CASSLGFGADTQYF
clone size: .; V gene: TRBV6-6; J gene: TRBJ1-2; CDR3 protein: CASSPEGAGGYTF
clone size: .; V gene: TRBV6-1; J gene: TRBJ2-7; CDR3 protein: CASERGIYEQYF
clone size: .; V gene: TRBV5-1; J gene: TRBJ2-7; CDR3 protein: CASSFGNSYEQYF
clone size: .; V gene: TRBV5-1; J gene: TRBJ2-7; CDR3 protein: CASSLPRSPRSEQYF
clone size: .; V gene: TRBV7-9; J gene: TRBJ1-4; CDR3 protein: CASSLGTFEKLFF
clone size: few; V gene: TRBV7-3; J gene: TRBJ2-2; CDR3 protein: CASSLTRTGELFF
clone size: .; V gene: TRBV5-1; J gene: .; CDR3 protein: CASSLTAAGGSEQYF
clone size: once; V gene: TRBV20-1; J gene: TRBJ1-2; CDR3 protein: CSASTGGYTF
clone size: many; V gene: TRBV7-9; J gene: TRBJ1-1; CDR3 protein: CASSLASGANTEAFF
clone size: once; V gene: TRBV14; J gene: TRBJ2-2; CDR3 protein: CASSQEIASDREGELFF
clone size: .; V gene: TRBV5-1; J gene: TRBJ2-1; CDR3 protein: CASSPDSASYNEQFF
clone size: .; V gene: TRBV5-1; J gene: TRBJ2-1; CDR3 protein: CASSLGTSEGEQFF
clone size: .; V gene: TRBV30; J gene: TRBJ2-3; CDR3 protein: CAWSPGQNTDTQYF
clone size: .; V gene: TRBV19; J gene: TRBJ1-5; CDR3 protein: CASSDSPTINSNQPQHF
clone size: .; V gene: TRBV29-1; J gene: .; CDR3 protein: CSVLPSRPGEQYF
clone size: .; V gene: TRBV7-9; J gene: TRBJ2-3; CDR3 protein: CASSLSLSLVADTQYF
clone size: many; V gene: TRBV27; J gene: TRBJ2-5; CDR3 protein: CASRYRRDSDQETQYF
clone size: few; V gene: TRBV11-2; J gene: TRBJ1-4; CDR3 protein: CASSLWGQYEKLFF
clone size: .; V gene: TRBV28; J gene: TRBJ1-1; CDR3 protein: CASSPQYWMEAFF
clone size: .; V gene: TRBV4-1; J gene: TRBJ2-7; CDR3 protein: CASSQDERLAAPEQYF
clone size: .; V gene: TRBV5-4; J gene: TRBJ2-2; CDR3 protein: CASSIGLAGNTGELFF
clone size: .; V gene: TRBV28; J gene: TRBJ2-6; CDR3 protein: CASREGGSGANVLTF
clone size: .; V gene: TRBV5-1; J gene: TRBJ1-1; CDR3 protein: CASSSQGGDTEAFF
clone size: .; V gene: TRBV15; J gene: TRBJ2-7; CDR3 protein: CATSRDGWTGSSREQYF
clone size: .; V gene: TRBV5-4; J gene: TRBJ2-3; CDR3 protein: CASSHRVTTDTQYF
clone size: .; V gene: TRBV15; J gene: TRBJ2-1; CDR3 protein: CATTRGLDRVNEQFF
clone size: .; V gene: TRBV28; J gene: TRBJ1-5; CDR3 protein: CASSSQGTSNQPQHF
clone size: few; V gene: TRBV2; J gene: TRBJ2-1; CDR3 protein: CASNGRLSYNEQFF
clone size: .; V gene: TRBV28; J gene: TRBJ1-5; CDR3 protein: CASSPPGPRQPQHF
clone size: .; V gene: TRBV10-3; J gene: TRBJ1-5; CDR3 protein: CAIQGTGNNQPQHF
clone size: .; V gene: TRBV27; J gene: TRBJ2-2; CDR3 protein: CASSLLPPSANTGELFF
clone size: few; V gene: TRBV28; J gene: TRBJ2-1; CDR3 protein: CASSSQREGLNEQFF
clone size: once; V gene: TRBV9; J gene: TRBJ2-5; CDR3 protein: CASSDRTGGEKTQYF
clone size: many; V gene: TRBV27; J gene: TRBJ2-7; CDR3 protein: CASSLRWGTSGRRDEQYF
clone size: many; V gene: TRBV5-1; J gene: TRBJ1-1; CDR3 protein: CASNQGTVATEAFF
clone size: .; V gene: TRBV29-1; J gene: TRBJ1-1; CDR3 protein: CSTRQGTEAFF
clone size: .; V gene: TRBV28; J gene: TRBJ1-1; CDR3 protein: CASTLRDPLKAFF
clone size: few; V gene: TRBV10-3; J gene: TRBJ2-1; CDR3 protein: CAISEVGYSEQFF
clone size: .; V gene: TRBV28; J gene: TRBJ2-7; CDR3 protein: CASMDFISYEQYF
clone size: .; V gene: TRBV9; J gene: TRBJ1-5; CDR3 protein: CASRINQPQHF
clone size: .; V gene: TRBV21-1; J gene: TRBJ2-7; CDR3 protein: CASSPPGGYEQYF
clone size: .; V gene: TRBV11-2; J gene: TRBJ1-2; CDR3 protein: CASSLVQGLGEGYTF
clone size: once; V gene: TRBV7-8; J gene: TRBJ2-7; CDR3 protein: CASSLFWGLKAYEQYF
clone size: .; V gene: TRBV18; J gene: TRBJ1-5; CDR3 protein: CASSLNRDTHSNQPQHF
clone size: .; V gene: TRBV6-1; J gene: TRBJ2-2; CDR3 protein: CASSAQLAGNTGELFF
clone size: .; V gene: TRBV4-2; J gene: TRBJ2-2; CDR3 protein: CASRQDRSNTGELFF
clone size: .; V gene: TRBV7-2; J gene: TRBJ2-6; CDR3 protein: CASSSGQGVNVLTF